A single TCR beta chain is shown here with its context. Its antigen is not identified. These data belong to a study of cytomegalovirus exposure and HLA in healthy donors. Study in general: Early released data had about 85 million unique TCRs, all coming from HLA-typed donors. General study results and limits: Accurate prediction of HLA-A and HLA-B alleles (for most subjects) was reportedly achieved from TCR beta sequences. CMV serostatus was the only recorded immune exposure for donors.

Donors sampled were nominally healthy, though unrecorded immune exposures were likely. Researchers ran the PCR with 60 Vbeta and 13 Jbeta primers. The method was immunoSEQ multiplex PCR; TCRdb's version includes in-frame clones alone and lacks a portion of them. The sample gives approximately 150,000 clones, 80% of which show up once; around 9.8% is in the top ten. The clonotype originates from a man younger than 30 in good health and CMV-seropositive. Sequencing input: PBMCs.

Here the CDR3 reads CASSQEGQGLYSPLHF. CDR3 sequence (DNA): TGCGCCAGCAGCCAAGAGGGACAGGGTTTATACTCACCCCTCCACTTT. This chain connects TRBV4-3 to TRBJ1-6; 9 bases line up with TRBD1. The CDR3 spans 16 residues. Germline lookup yields CDR1 LGHNA and CDR2 YSLEER. Trimming at V came to 0 bases and at J to 10 bases, leaving 7 bases not matched to a gene.